One sample yielded the 5 T cell receptor beta chains listed below, sequenced in a study of shared clonotypes between healthy human individuals. Sequenced by immunoSEQ multiplex PCR; TCRdb stores in-frame clones only, minus some. Among millions of clones listed, about 92% were seen once. CD45RO-negative, CCR7-positively selected cells formed the naive CD8 fraction, excluding terminally differentiated effector memory CD45RA+ cells. The sample taken for sequencing was naive CD8+ T cells from PBMCs. The receptors shown here come from a man younger than 30 in good health. Some clones in this sample may be carry-over from other donors' samples.

V usage is TRBV19 and J usage is TRBJ2-5; D is undetermined. Germline V gene data show CDR1 as LNHDA and CDR2 as SQIVND (reference sequence). The V end was cut by 4 bases, the J end by 0 bases, with 9 bases between. The CDR3 covers 14 residues. This CDR3 reads CASSTKSYQETQYF. CDR3 bases: TGTGCCAGTAGTACGAAATCGTACCAAGAGACCCAGTACTTC.

This chain connects TRBV7-9 to TRBJ2-5; D is undetermined. The V end was cut by 0 bases, the J end by 5 bases, with 10 bases between. Per the germline V gene, CDR1 is SEHNR and CDR2 is FQNEAQ (reference sequence). The CDR3 sequence is 14 residues long. The CDR3 region is CASSLAINWETQYF. CDR3 DNA: TGTGCCAGCAGCTTAGCAATTAACTGGGAGACCCAGTACTTC. The variable domain in full, completed from reference TRBV7-9 and TRBJ2-5, reads DTGVSQNPRHKITKRGQNVTFRCDPISEHNRLYWYRQTLGQGPEFLTYFQNEAQLEKSRLLSDRFSAERPKGSFSTLEIQRTEQGDSAMYLCASSLAINWETQYFGPGTRLLVL.

This clone was seen a single time. CDR3 sequence (DNA): TGTGCCAGCAGCCAGGGAAGCACAGATACGCAGTATTTT. It codes for CASSQGSTDTQYF. The chain couples TRBV6-6 to TRBJ2-3; the D gene is possibly TRBD1 (5 bases). The CDR3 is 13 residues long. Germline loops: CDR1 MNHNY, CDR2 SVGAGI (reference sequence). Trimming pared 6 bases from V and 0 bases from J, leaving 7 bases between.

This chain connects TRBV7-9 to TRBJ2-7, with D possibly being TRBD1 or TRBD2 (5 bases each). Germline CDR1 reads SEHNR; CDR2 reads FQNEAQ (reference sequence). CDR3 length: 13 residues. Trimming removed 4 bases at V and 0 bases at J, with 7 bases between. The CDR3 spells CASSWDVSYEQYF. DNA of the CDR3: TGTGCCAGCAGCTGGGACGTCTCCTACGAGCAGTACTTC.

CDR3 sequence reads: CASSLRQSSNYGYTF. The CDR3 coding sequence is TGTGCCAGCAGTTTAAGACAGTCCTCTAACTATGGCTACACCTTC. The chain employs TRBV28 and TRBJ1-2; TRBD1 is a possible D gene (5 bases). Germline V lookup: CDR1 MDHEN, CDR2 SYDVKM. Between the trimmed V and J ends, which lost 2 bases and 0 bases, there was a span of 10 bases. The length of the CDR3 is 15 residues.